Below, one TCR beta chain is given with its context. Germline trimming cut 1 base from V and 3 bases from J; bases unmatched to any gene: 4. The CDR3 totals 15 residues. The germline V gene encodes CDR1 SGHTA and CDR2 FQGNSA. The Seattle patients joined while their infection was active and were tracked longitudinally afterward. The source of the sample is a study of blood T cell repertoires in COVID-19. Looking at the study overall: Samples came from the United States, Italy and Spain, spanning acute and convalescent COVID-19. T cells, B-cell-depleted T cells, or PBMCs provided the cDNA or gDNA that served as material.

Original processing methods: Nucleated cell number was recorded as an estimate derived from reference gene primer amplification. Data came from immunoSEQ multiplex PCR; TCRdb stores just in-frame clones and leaves some out. The V and J calls and clone size are taken from that table; D and trimming were inferred from the DNA. In the table there are 30,000 to 35,000 clones, over 75% of which are singletons. Sequenced input: peripheral blood. The V and J genes are TRBV7-2 and TRBJ2-3; 7 positions agree with TRBD1. The sequence derives from a man in his sixties with COVID-19, enrolled during active disease. CDR3 nucleotide sequence: TGTGCCAGCAGCTTAGGTCCAGGGGGAACAGATACGCAGTATTTT. It encodes CASSLGPGGTDTQYF.